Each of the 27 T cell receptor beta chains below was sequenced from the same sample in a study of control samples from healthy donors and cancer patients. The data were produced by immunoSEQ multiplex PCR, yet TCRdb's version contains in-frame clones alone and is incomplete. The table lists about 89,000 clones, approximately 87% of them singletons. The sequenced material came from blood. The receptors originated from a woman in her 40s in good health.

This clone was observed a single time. CDR3 sequence reads: CASSQDSGVWSSNDANTGELFF. The DNA for the CDR3 is TGTGCCAGCAGCCAAGATAGCGGGGTTTGGTCTTCTAACGACGCGAACACCGGGGAGCTGTTTTTT. The gene calls are TRBV3-1 (or the pseudogene TRBV3-2) and TRBJ2-2; 8 bases line up with TRBD2. With V trimmed by 0 bases and J by 0 bases, 18 bases remained unmatched. The germline V gene has CDR1 LGHDT and CDR2 YNNKEL (reference sequence). The CDR3 contains 22 residues.

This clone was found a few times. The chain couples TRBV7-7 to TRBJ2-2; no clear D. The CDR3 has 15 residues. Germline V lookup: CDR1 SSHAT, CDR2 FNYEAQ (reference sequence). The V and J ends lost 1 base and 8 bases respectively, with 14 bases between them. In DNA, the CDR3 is TGTGCCAGCAGCTTAGGGACCCCCGGTACTGGGGAGCTGTTTTTT. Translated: CASSLGTPGTGELFF.

This chain's CDR3 is CASSLGTGGHAVQYF. The CDR3 DNA sequence: TGTGCCAGCAGCTTAGGAACAGGGGGCCACGCGGTTCAGTACTTC. The chain couples TRBV7-9 to TRBJ2-4, with TRBD1 matching 9 bases. J lost 11 bases, V lost 1 base, and 9 bases had no gene match. The germline gives CDR1 SEHNR, CDR2 FQNEAQ (reference sequence). This CDR3 is built from 15 residues. Drawing the rest from reference TRBV7-9 and TRBJ2-4, the complete variable domain is DTGVSQNPRHKITKRGQNVTFRCDPISEHNRLYWYRQTLGQGPEFLTYFQNEAQLEKSRLLSDRFSAERPKGSFSTLEIQRTEQGDSAMYLCASSLGTGGHAVQYFGAGTRLSVL.

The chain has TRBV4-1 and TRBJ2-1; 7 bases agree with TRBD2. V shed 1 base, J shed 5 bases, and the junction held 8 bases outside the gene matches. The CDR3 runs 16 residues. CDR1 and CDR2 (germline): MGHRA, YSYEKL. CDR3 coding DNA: TGCGCCAGCAGCCAAGTCGGGGCTAGCGGTAACAATGAGCAGTTCTTC. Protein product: CASSQVGASGNNEQFF.

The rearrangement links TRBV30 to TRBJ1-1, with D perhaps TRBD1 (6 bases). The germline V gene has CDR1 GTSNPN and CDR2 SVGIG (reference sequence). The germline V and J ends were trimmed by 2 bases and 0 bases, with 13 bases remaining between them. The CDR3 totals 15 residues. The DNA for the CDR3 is TGTGCCTGGAGTCCAGTAAGGGACATGAACACTGAAGCTTTCTTT. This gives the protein CAWSPVRDMNTEAFF. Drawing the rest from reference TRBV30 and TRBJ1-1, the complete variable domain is SQTIHQWPATLVQPVGSPLSLECTVEGTSNPNLYWYRQAAGRGLQLLFYSVGIGQISSEVPQNLSASRPQDRQFILSSKKLLLSDSGFYLCAWSPVRDMNTEAFFGQGTRLTVV.

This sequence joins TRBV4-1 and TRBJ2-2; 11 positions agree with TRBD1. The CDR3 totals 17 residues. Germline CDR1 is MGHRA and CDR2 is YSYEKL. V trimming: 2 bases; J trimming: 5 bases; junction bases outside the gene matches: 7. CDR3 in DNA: TGCGCCAGCAGCCAAAGGACAGGGGGCGCATTTACCGGGGAGCTGTTTTTT. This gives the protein CASSQRTGGAFTGELFF.

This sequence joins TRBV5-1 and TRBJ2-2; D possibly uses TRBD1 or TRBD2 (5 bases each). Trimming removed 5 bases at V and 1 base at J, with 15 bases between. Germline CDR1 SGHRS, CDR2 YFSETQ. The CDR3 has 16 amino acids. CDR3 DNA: TGCGCCAGCAGTAGGGACGGCATATTGAACACCGGGGAGCTGTTTTTT. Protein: CASSRDGILNTGELFF.

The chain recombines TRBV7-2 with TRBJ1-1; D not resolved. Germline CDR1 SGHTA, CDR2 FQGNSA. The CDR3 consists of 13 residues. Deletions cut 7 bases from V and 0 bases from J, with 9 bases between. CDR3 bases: TGTGCCAGCAAGGGCCAGATGAACACTGAAGCTTTCTTT. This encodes CASKGQMNTEAFF.

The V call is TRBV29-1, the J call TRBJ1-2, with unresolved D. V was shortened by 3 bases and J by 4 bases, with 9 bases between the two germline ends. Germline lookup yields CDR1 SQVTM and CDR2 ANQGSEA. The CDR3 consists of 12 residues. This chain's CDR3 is CSVDLSGYGYTF. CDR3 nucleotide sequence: TGCAGCGTTGACCTCAGTGGCTATGGCTACACCTTC.

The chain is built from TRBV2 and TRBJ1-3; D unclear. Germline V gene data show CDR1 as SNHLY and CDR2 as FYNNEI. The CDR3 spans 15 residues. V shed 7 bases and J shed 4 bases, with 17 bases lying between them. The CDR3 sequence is CASKTYIGRGNTIYF. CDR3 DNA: TGTGCCAGCAAGACCTATATAGGCCGAGGAAACACCATATATTTT.

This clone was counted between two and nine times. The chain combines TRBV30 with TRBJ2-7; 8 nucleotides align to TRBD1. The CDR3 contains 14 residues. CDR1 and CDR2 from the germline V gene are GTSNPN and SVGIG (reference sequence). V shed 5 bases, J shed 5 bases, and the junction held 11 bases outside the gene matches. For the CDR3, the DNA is TGTGCCTGGGCCGAAGGACAGGGAGTTGACGAGCAGTACTTC. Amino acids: CAWAEGQGVDEQYF.

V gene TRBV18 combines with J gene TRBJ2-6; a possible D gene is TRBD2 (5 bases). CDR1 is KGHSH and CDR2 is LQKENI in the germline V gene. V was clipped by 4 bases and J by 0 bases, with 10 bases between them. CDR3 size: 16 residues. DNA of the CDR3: TGTGCCAGCTCACAGTACGGGGACTCTGGGGCCAACGTCCTGACTTTC. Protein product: CASSQYGDSGANVLTF. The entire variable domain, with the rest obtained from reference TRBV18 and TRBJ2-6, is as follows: NAGVMQNPRHLVRRRGQEARLRCSPMKGHSHVYWYRQLPEEGLKFMVYLQKENIIDESGMPKERFSAEFPKEGPSILRIQQVVRGDSAAYFCASSQYGDSGANVLTFGAGSRLTVL.

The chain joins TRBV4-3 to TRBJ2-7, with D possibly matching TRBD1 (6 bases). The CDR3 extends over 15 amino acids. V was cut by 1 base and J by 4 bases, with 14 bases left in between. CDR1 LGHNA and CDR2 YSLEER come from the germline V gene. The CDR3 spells CASSQAPGAGYEQYF. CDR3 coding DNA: TGCGCCAGCAGCCAAGCCCCAGGGGCAGGGTACGAGCAGTACTTC.

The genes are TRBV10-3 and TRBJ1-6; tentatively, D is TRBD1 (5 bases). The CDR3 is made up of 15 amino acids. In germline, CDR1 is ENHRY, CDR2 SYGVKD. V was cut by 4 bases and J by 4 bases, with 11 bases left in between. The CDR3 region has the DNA TGTGCCATCAGTGTTCGGGGGTCGTATAATTCACCCCTCCACTTT. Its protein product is CAISVRGSYNSPLHF.

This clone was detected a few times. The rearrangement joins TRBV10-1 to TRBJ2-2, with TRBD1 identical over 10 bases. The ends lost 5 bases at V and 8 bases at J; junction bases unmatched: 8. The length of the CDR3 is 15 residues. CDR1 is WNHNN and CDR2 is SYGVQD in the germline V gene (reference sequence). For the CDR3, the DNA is TGCGCCAGCAGTCCCGGGACAGGGGTTTCAGGGGAGCTGTTTTTT. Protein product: CASSPGTGVSGELFF.

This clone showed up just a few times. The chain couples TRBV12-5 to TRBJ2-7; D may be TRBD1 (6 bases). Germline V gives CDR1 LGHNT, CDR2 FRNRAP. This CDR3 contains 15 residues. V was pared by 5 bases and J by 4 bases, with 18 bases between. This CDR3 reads CASGPTGTEEYEQYF. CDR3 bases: TGTGCTAGTGGTCCTACAGGGACGGAGGAGTACGAGCAGTACTTC.

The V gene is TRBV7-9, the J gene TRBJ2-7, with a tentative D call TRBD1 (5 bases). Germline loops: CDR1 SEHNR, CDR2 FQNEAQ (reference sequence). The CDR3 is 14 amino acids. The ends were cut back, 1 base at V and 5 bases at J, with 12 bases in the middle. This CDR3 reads CASSLDADSHEQYF. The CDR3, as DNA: TGTGCCAGCAGCTTAGATGCTGACAGCCACGAGCAGTACTTC.

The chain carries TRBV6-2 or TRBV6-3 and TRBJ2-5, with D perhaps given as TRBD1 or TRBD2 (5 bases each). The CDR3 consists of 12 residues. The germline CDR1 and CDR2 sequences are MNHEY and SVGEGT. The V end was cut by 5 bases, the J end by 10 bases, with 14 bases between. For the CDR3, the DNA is TGTGCCAGCAGTCTGGGACGGCATATCCAGTACTTC. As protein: CASSLGRHIQYF.

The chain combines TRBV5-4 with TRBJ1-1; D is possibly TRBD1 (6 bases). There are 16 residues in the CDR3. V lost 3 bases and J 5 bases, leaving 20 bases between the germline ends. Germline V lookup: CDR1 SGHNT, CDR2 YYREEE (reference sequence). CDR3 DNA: TGTGCCAGCAGCTCACAAACAGGGAGGTCCTTGACTGAAGCTTTCTTT. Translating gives CASSSQTGRSLTEAFF.

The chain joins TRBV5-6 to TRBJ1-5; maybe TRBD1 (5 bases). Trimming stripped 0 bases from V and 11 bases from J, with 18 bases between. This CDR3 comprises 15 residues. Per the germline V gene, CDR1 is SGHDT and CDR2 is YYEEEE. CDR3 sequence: CASSLGVTGRMAQHF. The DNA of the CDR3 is TGTGCCAGCAGCTTGGGTGTCACAGGCAGGATGGCCCAGCATTTT.

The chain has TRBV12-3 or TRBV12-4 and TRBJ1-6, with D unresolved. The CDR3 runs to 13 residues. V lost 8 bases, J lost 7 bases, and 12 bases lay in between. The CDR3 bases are TGTGCCAGCCTAGAGGTACCAAATTCACCCCTCCACTTT. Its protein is CASLEVPNSPLHF.

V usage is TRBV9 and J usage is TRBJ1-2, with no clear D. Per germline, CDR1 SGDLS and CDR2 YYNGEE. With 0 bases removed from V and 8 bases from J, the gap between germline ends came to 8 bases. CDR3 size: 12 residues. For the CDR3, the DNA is TGTGCCAGCAGCGTAGGAGGGTTCGGCTACACCTTC. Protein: CASSVGGFGYTF.

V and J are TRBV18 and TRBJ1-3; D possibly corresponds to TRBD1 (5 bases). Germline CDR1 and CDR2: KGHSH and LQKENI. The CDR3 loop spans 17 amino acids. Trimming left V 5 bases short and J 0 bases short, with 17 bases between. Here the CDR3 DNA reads TGTGCCAGCTCATATCGGGACCGCTCATTCTCTGGAAACACCATATATTTT. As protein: CASSYRDRSFSGNTIYF.

The CDR3 spells CASSYSSGHPLAGNYGYTF. CDR3 nucleotide sequence: TGTGCCAGCAGCTACTCGTCGGGACACCCCCTAGCGGGAAACTATGGCTACACCTTC. The chain carries TRBV3-1 (or the pseudogene TRBV3-2) and TRBJ1-2; possibly TRBD1 for D (6 bases). Germline V gene lookup returns CDR1 LGHDT and CDR2 YNNKEL (reference sequence). The CDR3 has 19 amino acids. V shed 5 bases and J shed 2 bases, with 27 bases lying between them.

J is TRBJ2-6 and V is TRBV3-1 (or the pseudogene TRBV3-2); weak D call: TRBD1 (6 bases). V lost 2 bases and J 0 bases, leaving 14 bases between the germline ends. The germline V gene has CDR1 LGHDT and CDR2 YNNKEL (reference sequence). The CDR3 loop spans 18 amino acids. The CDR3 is CASSQRKAQGSGANVLTF. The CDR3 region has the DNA TGTGCCAGCAGCCAAAGGAAGGCACAGGGCTCTGGGGCCAACGTCCTGACTTTC.

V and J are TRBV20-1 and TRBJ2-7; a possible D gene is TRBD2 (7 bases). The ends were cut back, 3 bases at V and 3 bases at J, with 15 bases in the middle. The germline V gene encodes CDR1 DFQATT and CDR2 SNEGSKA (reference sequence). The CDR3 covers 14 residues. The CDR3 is CSASLGGGLYEQYF. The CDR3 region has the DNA TGCAGTGCTAGTCTGGGGGGGGGCCTCTACGAGCAGTACTTC.

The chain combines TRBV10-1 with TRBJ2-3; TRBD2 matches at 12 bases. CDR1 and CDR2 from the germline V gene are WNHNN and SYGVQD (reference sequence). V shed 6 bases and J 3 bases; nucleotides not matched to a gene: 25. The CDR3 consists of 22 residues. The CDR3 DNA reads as TGCGCCAGCAGAGGGAACATCGGACCTTCTAGCGGGGGGGCCGCGGGAACAGATACGCAGTATTTT. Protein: CASRGNIGPSSGGAAGTDTQYF.